The 17 T cell receptor beta chains presented below share a single source sample, sequenced in a study of T cells in Graves' hyperthyroidism and ophthalmopathy. RNA transcripts yielded amplified TCR beta CDR3 regions. RT-PCR in the first round (using the HTBI primer set) targeted the TCR CDR3. MiXCR, run by TCRdb on the multiplex PCR reads, gives a single entry per CDR3 protein. The sample has about 580,000 distinct CDR3 sequences; approximately 14% are singletons. Sequenced sample: blood. The receptors come from a woman aged 30 to 39 with Graves' hyperthyroidism that later progressed to Graves' ophthalmopathy.

The chain recombines TRBV4-2 with TRBJ1-2; the D gene is possibly TRBD1 (5 bases). The CDR3 is 13 amino acids. Trimming took off 0 bases at V and 8 bases at J, with 10 bases between the two ends. In germline, CDR1 is LGHNA, CDR2 YNFKEQ. As DNA, the CDR3 is TGTGCCAGCAGCCAAGATCGAGAGGGGGGCTACACCTTC. Amino acids: CASSQDREGGYTF.

The chain links TRBV20-1 to TRBJ1-5; no definite D call. Germline loops: CDR1 DFQATT, CDR2 SNEGSKA (reference sequence). The CDR3 contains 17 residues. Trimming took 2 bases from V and 1 from J, leaving 18 bases between them. CDR3 region: CSARSKNQDLSNQPQHF. DNA of the CDR3: TGCAGTGCTAGATCTAAAAATCAGGATTTGAGCAATCAGCCCCAGCATTTT.

This clonotype was found many times. The chain is built from TRBV19 and TRBJ1-4; D may be TRBD1 (6 bases). Germline V gives CDR1 LNHDA, CDR2 SQIVND (reference sequence). The CDR3 is 14 amino acids. Trimming took 4 bases from V and 3 from J, leaving 9 bases between them. CDR3 DNA: TGTGCCAGTAGTAGAAGACAGGCTAATGAAAAACTGTTTTTT. This codes for CASSRRQANEKLFF.

This clonotype was counted between two and nine times. A much larger clone differs by one base, so this may be a read error. The gene calls are TRBV2 and TRBJ2-6; possibly TRBD1 or TRBD2 for D (5 bases each). The length of the CDR3 is 17 residues. Germline assignment: CDR1 SNHLY and CDR2 FYNNEI. For the CDR3, the DNA is TGTGCCAGCCTAAGGGGAGCGATCCTCTCTGGGGCCAACGTCCCGACTTTC. As protein: CASLRGAILSGANVPTF.

This clonotype was counted many times. The CDR3 region is CSARGELGTEAFF. DNA of the CDR3: TGCAGTGCTAGGGGTGAGCTGGGCACTGAAGCTTTCTTT. The V gene is TRBV20-1, the J gene TRBJ1-1; no clear D. Looked up from germline, CDR1 is DFQATT and CDR2 is SNEGSKA (reference sequence). This CDR3 spans 13 amino acids. Trimming pared 3 bases from V and 4 bases from J, leaving 12 bases between.

This clonotype was recorded at least ten times. This chain joins TRBV28 and TRBJ2-2; D perhaps matches TRBD2 (6 bases). Deletions cut 6 bases from V and 1 base from J, with 9 bases between. This CDR3 has 14 residues. Germline loops: CDR1 MDHEN, CDR2 SYDVKM. CDR3 nucleotides: TGTGCCAGCAGCCTGGAGGGGAACACCGGGGAGCTGTTTTTT. This sequence encodes CASSLEGNTGELFF.

This clonotype was seen at least ten times. V and J are TRBV27 and TRBJ2-1; D is unresolved. The CDR3 runs to 15 residues. V dropped 2 bases and J dropped 3 bases, with 11 bases sitting between them. Germline V gives CDR1 MNHEY, CDR2 SMNVEV (reference sequence). The CDR3 region has the DNA TGTGCCAGCAGTTTAAGGGTGGCTCTCTACAATGAGCAGTTCTTC. Translating it yields CASSLRVALYNEQFF.

The chain uses TRBV4-1 and TRBJ2-1; D not certain. The germline CDR1 and CDR2 sequences are MGHRA and YSYEKL. This CDR3 contains 16 residues. V was clipped by 4 bases and J by 6 bases, with 19 bases between them. In DNA form, the CDR3 reads TGCGCCAGCAGCCGACTCCGGGTTCCTACCCCCAATGAGCAGTTCTTC. Translation gives CASSRLRVPTPNEQFF.

This clonotype appeared many times. The rearrangement joins TRBV18 to TRBJ2-1, with a weak D call TRBD2 (6 bases). This CDR3 is 15 amino acids long. CDR1 is KGHSH, CDR2 LQKENI, per germline. V was shortened by 0 bases and J by 1 base, with 7 bases between the two germline ends. CDR3 DNA sequence: TGTGCCAGCTCACCACCGGGGGGATCCTACAATGAGCAGTTCTTC. This codes for CASSPPGGSYNEQFF.

In its sample, this clonotype was seen many times. The chain is built from TRBV7-6 and TRBJ2-3; D gene unclear. Trimming took off 8 bases at V and 5 bases at J, with 20 bases between the two ends. CDR3 size: 15 residues. Germline V CDR1 and CDR2: SGHVS, FNYEAQ. The CDR3 here is CASQTAAGSVDTQYF. For the CDR3, the DNA is TGTGCCAGCCAAACCGCCGCAGGTTCCGTAGATACGCAGTATTTT.

This clonotype appeared a few times. The gene calls are TRBV4-2 and TRBJ2-3; tentative D call: TRBD1 (6 bases). Trimming removed 2 bases at V and 5 bases at J, with 11 bases between. There are 14 residues in the CDR3. Germline V gene lookup returns CDR1 LGHNA and CDR2 YNFKEQ. CDR3 in amino acids: CASSQYRVGDTQYF. CDR3 nucleotides: TGTGCCAGCAGCCAATACAGGGTTGGAGATACGCAGTATTTT.

The chain uses TRBV19 and TRBJ1-5; D is ambiguous. Trimming left V 1 base short and J 6 bases short, with 10 bases between. The germline CDR1 and CDR2 sequences are LNHDA and SQIVND (reference sequence). The CDR3 consists of 14 residues. The CDR3 loop reads CASSIAFKVQPQHF. As DNA, the CDR3 is TGTGCCAGTAGTATAGCATTTAAAGTTCAGCCCCAGCATTTT.

This clonotype was detected ten times or more. The chain carries TRBV30 and TRBJ1-3; D remains unclear. The CDR3 has 13 amino acids. Germline values: CDR1 GTSNPN, CDR2 SVGIG (reference sequence). Trimming left V 7 bases short and J 0 bases short, with 10 bases between. CDR3 amino acids: CALNQNSGNTIYF. As DNA, the CDR3 is TGTGCCTTAAATCAAAACTCTGGAAACACCATATATTTT.

This clonotype was observed a handful of times. The chain joins TRBV19 to TRBJ1-3; 7 positions match TRBD1. This CDR3 has 16 amino acids. The V segment lost 0 bases and the J segment 0 bases; nucleotides outside the gene matches: 2. Germline V gene lookup returns CDR1 LNHDA and CDR2 SQIVND (reference sequence). In nucleotides, the CDR3 is TGTGCCAGTAGTATAGACACAGGGGTCTCTGGAAACACCATATATTTT. It translates to CASSIDTGVSGNTIYF.

This clonotype was picked up many times. The chain is built from TRBV27 and TRBJ2-1, with TRBD2 matching over 7 bases. Germline V lookup: CDR1 MNHEY, CDR2 SMNVEV (reference sequence). V lost 4 bases to trimming and J lost 5 bases; unmatched junction nucleotides: 8. The CDR3 is 15 residues long. CDR3 protein: CASSSWTRSHNEQFF. CDR3 bases: TGTGCCAGCAGTTCCTGGACTAGGTCCCACAATGAGCAGTTCTTC.

This clonotype has a count of ten or more. This sequence joins TRBV29-1 and TRBJ2-7, with D perhaps matching TRBD2 (6 bases). This CDR3 region has 14 residues. The germline V gene has CDR1 SQVTM and CDR2 ANQGSEA. With 1 base removed from V and 3 bases from J, the gap between germline ends came to 13 bases. CDR3 nucleotide sequence: TGCAGCGTTGAAGGACCGGGAGCCGACTACGAGCAGTACTTC. Its translation is CSVEGPGADYEQYF.

In its sample, this clonotype was seen many times. This chain uses TRBV5-1 with TRBJ2-3, with 7 bases fitting TRBD2. Germline V gene data show CDR1 as SGHRS and CDR2 as YFSETQ. The CDR3 runs 16 residues. V dropped 4 bases and J dropped 4; count of bases not matched to a gene: 12. Written as DNA, the CDR3 is TGCGCCAGCAGCCAAAACTTAGCGGGTAATGCAGATACGCAGTATTTT. Protein sequence: CASSQNLAGNADTQYF.